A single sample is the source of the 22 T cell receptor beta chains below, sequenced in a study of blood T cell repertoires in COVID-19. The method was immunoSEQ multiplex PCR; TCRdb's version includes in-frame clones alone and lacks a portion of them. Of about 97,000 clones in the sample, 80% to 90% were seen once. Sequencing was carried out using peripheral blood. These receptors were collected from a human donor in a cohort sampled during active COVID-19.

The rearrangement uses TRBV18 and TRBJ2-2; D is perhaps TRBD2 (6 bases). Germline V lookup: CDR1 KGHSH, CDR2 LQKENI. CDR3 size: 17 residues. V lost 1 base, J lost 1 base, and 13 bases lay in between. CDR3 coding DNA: TGTGCCAGCTCACCACGTGGTAGCGGATTGAACACCGGGGAGCTGTTTTTT. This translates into CASSPRGSGLNTGELFF.

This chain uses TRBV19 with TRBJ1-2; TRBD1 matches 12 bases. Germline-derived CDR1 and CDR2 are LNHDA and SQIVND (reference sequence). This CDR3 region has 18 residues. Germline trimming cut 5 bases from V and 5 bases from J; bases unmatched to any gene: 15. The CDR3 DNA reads TGTGCCAGTAGTTTTCCGCTCTCCGGGACAGGGGGCGCGTATGGCTACACCTTC. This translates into CASSFPLSGTGGAYGYTF.

The CDR3 DNA is TGCGCCAGCAGTCTTTCCATTAGCCCTTCACATTACTACGAGCAGTACTTC. It is translated as CASSLSISPSHYYEQYF. This chain joins TRBV23-1 and TRBJ2-7; D ambiguous. TRBV23-1 is an ORF, with its function uncertain. The CDR3 covers 17 residues. Trimming left V 4 bases short and J 3 bases short, with 22 bases between.

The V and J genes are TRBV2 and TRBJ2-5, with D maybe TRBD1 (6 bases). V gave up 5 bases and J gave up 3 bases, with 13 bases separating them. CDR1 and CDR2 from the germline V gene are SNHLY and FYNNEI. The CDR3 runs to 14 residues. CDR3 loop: CASSWDNWEETQYF. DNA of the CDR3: TGTGCCAGCAGTTGGGACAACTGGGAAGAGACCCAGTACTTC.

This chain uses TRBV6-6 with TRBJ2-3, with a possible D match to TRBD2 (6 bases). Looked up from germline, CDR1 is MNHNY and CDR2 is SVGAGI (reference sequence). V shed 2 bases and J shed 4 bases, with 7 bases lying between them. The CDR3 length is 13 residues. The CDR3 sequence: CASSYGGSDTQYF. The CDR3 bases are TGTGCCAGCAGTTACGGGGGGTCAGATACGCAGTATTTT.

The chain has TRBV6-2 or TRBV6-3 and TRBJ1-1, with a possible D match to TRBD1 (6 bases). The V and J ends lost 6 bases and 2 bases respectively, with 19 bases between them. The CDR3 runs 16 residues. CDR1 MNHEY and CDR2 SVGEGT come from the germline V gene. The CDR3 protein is CASSPVPTGLNTEAFF. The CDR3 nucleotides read TGTGCCAGCAGCCCGGTCCCGACAGGCCTAAACACTGAAGCTTTCTTT.

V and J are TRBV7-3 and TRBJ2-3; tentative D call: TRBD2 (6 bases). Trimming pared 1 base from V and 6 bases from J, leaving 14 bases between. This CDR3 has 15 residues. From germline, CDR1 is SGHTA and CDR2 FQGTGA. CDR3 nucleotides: TGTGCCAGCAGCTTAAACGGGGGTATCTTCGATACGCAGTATTTT. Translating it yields CASSLNGGIFDTQYF.

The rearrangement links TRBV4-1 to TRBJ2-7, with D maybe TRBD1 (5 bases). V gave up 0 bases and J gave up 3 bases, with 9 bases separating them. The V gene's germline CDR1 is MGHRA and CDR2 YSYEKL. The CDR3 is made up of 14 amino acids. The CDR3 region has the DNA TGCGCCAGCAGCCAAGATGGGGCAGGCTACGAGCAGTACTTC. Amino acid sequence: CASSQDGAGYEQYF.

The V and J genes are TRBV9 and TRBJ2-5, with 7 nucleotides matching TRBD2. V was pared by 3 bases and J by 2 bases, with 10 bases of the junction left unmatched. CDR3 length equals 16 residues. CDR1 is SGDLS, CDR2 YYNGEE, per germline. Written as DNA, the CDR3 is TGTGCCAGCAGCGCGGGAGGAGCGGGGCAACAAGAGACCCAGTACTTC. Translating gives CASSAGGAGQQETQYF.

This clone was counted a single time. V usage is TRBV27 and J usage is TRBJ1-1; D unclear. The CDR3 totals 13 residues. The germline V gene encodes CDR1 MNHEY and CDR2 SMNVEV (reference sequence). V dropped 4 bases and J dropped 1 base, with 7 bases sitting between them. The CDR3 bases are TGTGCCAGCAGTTATGGCAGGAACACTGAAGCTTTCTTT. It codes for CASSYGRNTEAFF.

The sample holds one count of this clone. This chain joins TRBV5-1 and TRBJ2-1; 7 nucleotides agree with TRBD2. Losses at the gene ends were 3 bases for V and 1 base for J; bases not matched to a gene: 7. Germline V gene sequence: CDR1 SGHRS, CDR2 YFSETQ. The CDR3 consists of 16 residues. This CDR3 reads CASSWTPSGSYNEQFF. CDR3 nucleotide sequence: TGCGCCAGCAGCTGGACGCCTAGCGGATCCTACAATGAGCAGTTCTTC.

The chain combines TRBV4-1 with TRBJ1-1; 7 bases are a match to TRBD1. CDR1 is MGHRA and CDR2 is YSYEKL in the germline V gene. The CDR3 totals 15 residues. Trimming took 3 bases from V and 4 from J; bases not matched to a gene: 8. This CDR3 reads CASSQDGRGITEAFF. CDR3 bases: TGCGCCAGCAGCCAGGACGGCAGGGGGATCACTGAAGCTTTCTTT.

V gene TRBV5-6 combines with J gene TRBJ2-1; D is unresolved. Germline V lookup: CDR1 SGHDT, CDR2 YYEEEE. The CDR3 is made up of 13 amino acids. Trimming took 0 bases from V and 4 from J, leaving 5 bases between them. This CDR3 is CASSLVTYNEQFF. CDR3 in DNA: TGTGCCAGCAGCTTGGTTACTTACAATGAGCAGTTCTTC.

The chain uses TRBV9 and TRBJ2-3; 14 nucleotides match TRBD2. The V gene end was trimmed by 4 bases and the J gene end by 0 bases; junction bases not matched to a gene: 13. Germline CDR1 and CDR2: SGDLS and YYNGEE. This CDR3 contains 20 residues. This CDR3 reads CASSRRQGLAGVSSTDTQYF. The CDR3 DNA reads TGTGCCAGCAGCAGAAGGCAGGGACTAGCGGGAGTGAGTAGCACAGATACGCAGTATTTT.

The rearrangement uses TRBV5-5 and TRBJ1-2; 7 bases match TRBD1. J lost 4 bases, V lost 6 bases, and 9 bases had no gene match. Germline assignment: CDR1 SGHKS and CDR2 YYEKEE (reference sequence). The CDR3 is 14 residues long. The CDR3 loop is CASTWDSLSYGYTF. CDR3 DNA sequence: TGTGCCAGCACTTGGGACAGCCTTAGCTATGGCTACACCTTC.

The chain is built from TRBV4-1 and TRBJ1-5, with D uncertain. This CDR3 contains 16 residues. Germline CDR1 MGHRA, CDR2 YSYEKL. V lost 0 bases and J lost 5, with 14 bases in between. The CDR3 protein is CASSQDLGGRYQPQHF. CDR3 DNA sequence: TGCGCCAGCAGCCAAGATCTTGGAGGGCGCTATCAGCCCCAGCATTTT.

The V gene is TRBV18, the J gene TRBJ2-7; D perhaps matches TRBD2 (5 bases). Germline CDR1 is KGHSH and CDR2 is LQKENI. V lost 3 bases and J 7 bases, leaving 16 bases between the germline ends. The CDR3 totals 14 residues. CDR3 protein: CASSPGPNPGEQYF. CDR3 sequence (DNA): TGTGCCAGCTCACCGGGCCCTAACCCGGGGGAGCAGTACTTC.

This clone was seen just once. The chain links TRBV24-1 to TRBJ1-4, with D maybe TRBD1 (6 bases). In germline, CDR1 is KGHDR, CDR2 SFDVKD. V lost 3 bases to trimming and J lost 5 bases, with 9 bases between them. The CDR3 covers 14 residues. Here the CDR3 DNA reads TGTGCCACCAGTGATACAGGGTTAAATGAAAAACTGTTTTTT. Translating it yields CATSDTGLNEKLFF.

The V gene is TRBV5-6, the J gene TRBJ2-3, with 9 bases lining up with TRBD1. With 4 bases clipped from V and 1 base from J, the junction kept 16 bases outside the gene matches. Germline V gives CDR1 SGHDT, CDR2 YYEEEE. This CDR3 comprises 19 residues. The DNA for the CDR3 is TGTGCCAGCAGCCCTGACAGGGGGGGATCCGGGTTAGGCACAGATACGCAGTATTTT. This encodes CASSPDRGGSGLGTDTQYF. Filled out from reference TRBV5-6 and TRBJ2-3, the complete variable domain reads DAGVTQSPTHLIKTRGQQVTLRCSPKSGHDTVSWYQQALGQGPQFIFQYYEEEERQRGNFPDRFSGHQFPNYSSELNVNALLLGDSALYLCASSPDRGGSGLGTDTQYFGPGTRLTVL.

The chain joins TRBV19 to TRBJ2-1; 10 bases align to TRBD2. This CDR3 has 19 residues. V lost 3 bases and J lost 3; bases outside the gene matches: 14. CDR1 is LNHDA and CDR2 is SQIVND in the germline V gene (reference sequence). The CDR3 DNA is TGTGCCAGTAGTATTGTTCTAGCGGGAGTAGGAGGGGGCTACAATGAGCAGTTCTTC. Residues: CASSIVLAGVGGGYNEQFF.

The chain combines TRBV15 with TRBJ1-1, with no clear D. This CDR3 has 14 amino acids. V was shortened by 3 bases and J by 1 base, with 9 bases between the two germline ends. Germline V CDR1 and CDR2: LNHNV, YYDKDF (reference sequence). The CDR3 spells CATSSRGSNTEAFF. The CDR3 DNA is TGTGCCACCAGCAGCCGAGGCTCGAACACTGAAGCTTTCTTT. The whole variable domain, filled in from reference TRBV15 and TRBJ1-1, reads DAMVIQNPRYQVTQFGKPVTLSCSQTLNHNVMYWYQQKSSQAPKLLFHYYDKDFNNEADTPDNFQSRRPNTSFCFLDIRSPGLGDTAMYLCATSSRGSNTEAFFGQGTRLTVV.

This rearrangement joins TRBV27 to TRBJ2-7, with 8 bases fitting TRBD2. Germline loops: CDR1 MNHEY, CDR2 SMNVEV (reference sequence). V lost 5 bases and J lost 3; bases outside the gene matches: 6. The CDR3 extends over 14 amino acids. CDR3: CASSHAGTSYEQYF. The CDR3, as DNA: TGTGCCAGCAGTCACGCCGGGACTAGCTACGAGCAGTACTTC.